A selection of T cell receptor beta chains follows, all from one sample in a study of cytomegalovirus exposure and HLA in healthy donors. The protocol was immunoSEQ multiplex PCR, while the TCRdb copy is restricted to in-frame clones and leaves out a portion. The data hold 100,000 to 150,000 clones, with around 77% observed a single time. The sample taken for sequencing was PBMCs. The receptor source for this set is a male donor in good health and CMV-seropositive. The CDR3 runs from the conserved cysteine through the conserved F or W. D genes are given only for firm matches. Clone size is stated in some rows and not others, as once, few, many or a class when expanded.

size	V	length	D	J	DNA	CDR3
NA	TRBV29-1	15	TRBD1	TRBJ1-1	TGCAGCGTTACCGGGACAGGGGGCAATGTTGATGAAGCTTTCTTT	CSVTGTGGNVDEAFF
once	TRBV4-1	18	TRBD1	TRBJ1-6	TGCGCCAGCAGCCAAGATGGGGGACAGGGATCCTATAATTCACCCCTCCACTTT	CASSQDGGQGSYNSPLHF
NA	TRBV19	15	NA	TRBJ1-3	TGTGCCAGTACCCGCGATGACAGGATCGGAAACACCATATATTTT	CASTRDDRIGNTIYF
NA	TRBV2	12	NA	TRBJ2-5	TGTGCCAGCAGTGAGTCAGGAGAGACCCAGTACTTC	CASSESGETQYF
NA	TRBV5-1	16	NA	TRBJ2-2	TGCGCCAGCAGCTTGGAAATTCAGGGGGGCACCGGGGAGCTGTTTTTT	CASSLEIQGGTGELFF
few	TRBV16	12	NA	TRBJ2-7	TGTGCCAGCAGCCAAAATCAGATCGGGAAGTACTTC	CASSQNQIGKYF
NA	TRBV28	16	TRBD1	TRBJ2-7	TGTGCCAGCAGTTCTGCAGGGACAGGGGACTCCTACGAGCAGTACTTC	CASSSAGTGDSYEQYF
NA	TRBV5-4	15	TRBD2	TRBJ2-7	TGTGCCAGCAGCACTATAGCGGGGGGCGGGTACGAGCAGTACTTC	CASSTIAGGGYEQYF
NA	TRBV10-3	14	TRBD1	TRBJ2-2	TGTGCCATCAGTGCCGACAGGGTCGGCCGGGAGCTGTTTTTT	CAISADRVGRELFF
few	TRBV11-2	15	NA	TRBJ2-1	TGTGCCAGCAGCGCCGACCGGGGGATGAGCGATGAGCAGTTCTTC	CASSADRGMSDEQFF
NA	TRBV7-9	15	TRBD1	TRBJ1-1	TGTTCCAGCAGCCTAGGACAGGGGTCGTACACTGAAGCTTTCTTT	CSSSLGQGSYTEAFF
NA	TRBV14	14	TRBD1	TRBJ1-1	TGTGCCAGCAGCCAAGAACAGGGGTATACTGAAGCTTTCTTT	CASSQEQGYTEAFF
few	TRBV6-6	12	NA	TRBJ1-5	TGTGCCAGCAGTTACTCGGAGGGCCCAAAGCATTTT	CASSYSEGPKHF
NA	TRBV10-3	14	NA	TRBJ2-1	TGTGCCATAGCGGGCGCTGCCGGAGGAAATGAGCAGTTCTTC	CAIAGAAGGNEQFF
NA	TRBV5-1	14	TRBD1	TRBJ1-4	TGCGCCAGCAGCTTGGCTGGACAGGGCGAAAAACTGTTTTTT	CASSLAGQGEKLFF
NA	TRBV7-9	13	NA	TRBJ1-5	TGTGCCAGCAGCCCCTCTTCCCATCAGCCCCAGCATTTT	CASSPSSHQPQHF
NA	TRBV28	13	NA	TRBJ1-4	TGTGCCAGCAGTTTTACAGGGTGGGAAAAACTGTTTTTT	CASSFTGWEKLFF
NA	TRBV7-8	12	TRBD1	TRBJ2-1	TGTGCCAGCAGCTTTCGGACAGGGGAGGAATTCTTC	CASSFRTGEEFF
NA	TRBV6-1	14	TRBD2	TRBJ2-4	TGTGCCAGCACCCCGGGGAGCGGGGCTGACATTCAGTACTTC	CASTPGSGADIQYF
NA	TRBV6-1	15	TRBD1	TRBJ1-6	TGTGCCAGCATCTGGACAGGGGGCGTATATTCACCCCTCCACTTT	CASIWTGGVYSPLHF
NA	TRBV4-2	16	TRBD2	TRBJ2-7	TGTGCCAGCAGCCAAGATTGGGCTAGCGGTTCCTACGAGCAGTACTTC	CASSQDWASGSYEQYF
NA	TRBV7-8	15	NA	TRBJ2-7	TGTGCCAGCAGCTTAACCGGGACGGGGGACTACGAGCAGTACTTC	CASSLTGTGDYEQYF
NA	TRBV28	13	TRBD1	TRBJ1-1	TGTGCCAGCACCGGGACAGCCCCTTTCGTAGCTTTCTTT	CASTGTAPFVAFF
NA	TRBV29-1	14	TRBD2	TRBJ2-2	TGCAGCGCCATGGTCCGGGAGGAAGTCCGGGGAGCTGTTTTT	CSAMVREEVRGAVF
NA	TRBV9	14	TRBD1	TRBJ2-7	TGTGCCAGCAGCTCGCGGACAGGGGGCAGCGAGCAGTACTTC	CASSSRTGGSEQYF
NA	TRBV18	12	TRBD1	TRBJ1-1	TGTGCCAGCTCACTTGGGACAGCTGAAGCTTTCTTT	CASSLGTAEAFF
NA	TRBV7-8	18	TRBD2	TRBJ2-7	TGTGCCAGCAGCTTAGCGTCTCCCCAGGGCGGGAGGCCCTACGAGCAGTACTTC	CASSLASPQGGRPYEQYF
NA	TRBV6-1	15	NA	TRBJ1-3	TGTGCCAGCAGTGAATCCCGACATCCGCGGGACACCATATATTTT	CASSESRHPRDTIYF
NA	TRBV6-5	14	TRBD2	TRBJ2-7	TGTGCCAGCACCCCGGCTAGCGGCCGCCCGGAGCAGTACTTC	CASTPASGRPEQYF
NA	TRBV2	12	TRBD1	TRBJ2-1	TGTGCCAGCAGAGGGACAGGGAGTGAGCAGTTCTTC	CASRGTGSEQFF
few	TRBV5-4	15	NA	TRBJ1-6	TGTGCCAGCAGCTTGGTCCAGGGGAACTCTTCACCCCTCCACTTT	CASSLVQGNSSPLHF
NA	TRBV7-9	14	NA	TRBJ1-4	TGTGCCAGCAGCTTAAGGTCGGGAGGTGAAAAACTGTTTTTT	CASSLRSGGEKLFF
NA	TRBV6-6	15	NA	TRBJ1-4	TGTGCCAGCAGATTGCAGGATACAACTAATGAAAAACTGTTTTTT	CASRLQDTTNEKLFF
NA	TRBV11-2	17	NA	TRBJ1-6	TGTGCCAGCAGCTTGACAGCTCTAAGCTCCTATAATTCACCCCTCCACTTT	CASSLTALSSYNSPLHF
NA	TRBV27	19	NA	TRBJ2-6	TGTGCCAGCAGTTTTCAACCAGGGATGGTAGACTCTGGGGCCAACGGCCTGACTTTC	CASSFQPGMVDSGANGLTF
NA	TRBV2	16	NA	TRBJ2-6	TGTGCCGGCCATACAGGGTTTGGATCTGGGGCCAACGGCCTGACTTTC	CAGHTGFGSGANGLTF
NA	TRBV19	13	NA	TRBJ2-1	TGTGCCAGTAGTAAGAGCTCCTACAATGAGCAGTTCTTC	CASSKSSYNEQFF
NA	TRBV28	14	NA	TRBJ2-1	TGTGCCAGCAGTTTATTTCTCTCCTACAATGAGCAGTTCTTC	CASSLFLSYNEQFF
NA	TRBV9	14	TRBD2	TRBJ2-7	TGTGCCAGCAGCGTAGAAGCGGGAGTTTACGAGCAGTACTTC	CASSVEAGVYEQYF
few	TRBV5-1	14	TRBD1	TRBJ2-2	TGCGCCAGCAGCCTGGACAGGCCCACCGGGGAGCTGTTTTTT	CASSLDRPTGELFF
NA	TRBV19	13	NA	TRBJ2-6	TGTGCCAGCCGTTCCTCTGGGGCCAACGTCCTGACTTTC	CASRSSGANVLTF